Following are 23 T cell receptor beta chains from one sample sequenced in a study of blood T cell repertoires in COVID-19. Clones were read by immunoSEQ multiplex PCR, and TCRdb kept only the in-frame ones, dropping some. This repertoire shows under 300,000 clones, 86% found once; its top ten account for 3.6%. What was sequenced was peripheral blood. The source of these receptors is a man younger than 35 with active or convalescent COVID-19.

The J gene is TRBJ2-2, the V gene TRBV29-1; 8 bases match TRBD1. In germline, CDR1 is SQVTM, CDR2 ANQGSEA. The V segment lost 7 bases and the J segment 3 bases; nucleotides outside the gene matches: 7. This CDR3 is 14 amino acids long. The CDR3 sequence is CSAKTGEDTGELFF. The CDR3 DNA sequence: TGCAGCGCAAAGACAGGGGAGGACACCGGGGAGCTGTTTTTT.

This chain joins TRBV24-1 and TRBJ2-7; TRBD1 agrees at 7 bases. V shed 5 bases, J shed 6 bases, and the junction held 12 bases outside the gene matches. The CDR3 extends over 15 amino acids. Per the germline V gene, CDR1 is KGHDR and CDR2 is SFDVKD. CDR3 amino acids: CATSAPPGQPSEQYF. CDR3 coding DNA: TGTGCCACCAGTGCCCCCCCGGGACAGCCGAGCGAGCAGTACTTC.

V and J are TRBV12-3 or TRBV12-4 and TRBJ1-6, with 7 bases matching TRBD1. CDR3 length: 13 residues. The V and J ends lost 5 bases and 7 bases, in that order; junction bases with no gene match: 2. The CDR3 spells CASSDRANSPLHF. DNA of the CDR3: TGTGCCAGCAGTGACAGGGCCAATTCACCCCTCCACTTT.

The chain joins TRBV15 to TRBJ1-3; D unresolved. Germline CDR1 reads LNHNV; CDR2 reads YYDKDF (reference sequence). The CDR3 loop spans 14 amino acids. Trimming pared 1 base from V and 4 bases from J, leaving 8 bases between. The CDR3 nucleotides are TGTGCCACCAGCAGAGCCCTGGGCGGAAACACCATATATTTT. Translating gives CATSRALGGNTIYF.

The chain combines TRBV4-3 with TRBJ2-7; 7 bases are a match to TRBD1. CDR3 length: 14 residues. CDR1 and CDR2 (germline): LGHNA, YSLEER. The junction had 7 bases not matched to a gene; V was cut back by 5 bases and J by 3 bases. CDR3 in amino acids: CASSARSGGYEQYF. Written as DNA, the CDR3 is TGCGCCAGCAGCGCACGCTCAGGGGGCTACGAGCAGTACTTC.

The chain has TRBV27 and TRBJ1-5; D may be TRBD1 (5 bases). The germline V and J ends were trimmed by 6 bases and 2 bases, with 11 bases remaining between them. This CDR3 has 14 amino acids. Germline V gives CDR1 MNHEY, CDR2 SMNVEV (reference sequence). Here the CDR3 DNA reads TGTGCCAGCAGGATTGGGGGGGGCAATCAGCCCCAGCATTTT. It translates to CASRIGGGNQPQHF.

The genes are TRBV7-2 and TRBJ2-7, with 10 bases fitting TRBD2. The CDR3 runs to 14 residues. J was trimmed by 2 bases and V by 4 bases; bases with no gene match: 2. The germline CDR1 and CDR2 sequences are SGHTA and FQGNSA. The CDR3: CASSWTSGAYEQYF. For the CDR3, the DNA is TGTGCCAGCAGCTGGACTAGCGGTGCCTACGAGCAGTACTTC.

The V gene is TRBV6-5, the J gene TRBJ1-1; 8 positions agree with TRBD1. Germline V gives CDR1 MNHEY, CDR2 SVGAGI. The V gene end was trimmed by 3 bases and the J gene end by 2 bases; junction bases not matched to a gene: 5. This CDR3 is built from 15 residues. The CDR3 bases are TGTGCCAGCAGTTATGGCGACAGGGGAAACACTGAAGCTTTCTTT. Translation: CASSYGDRGNTEAFF.

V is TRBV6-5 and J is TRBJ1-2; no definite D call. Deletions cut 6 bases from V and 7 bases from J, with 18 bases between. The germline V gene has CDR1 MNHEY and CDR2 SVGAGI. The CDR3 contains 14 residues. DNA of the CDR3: TGTGCCAGCAGGGCCCCTGTAAGGGAGACTGGCTACACCTTC. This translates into CASRAPVRETGYTF.

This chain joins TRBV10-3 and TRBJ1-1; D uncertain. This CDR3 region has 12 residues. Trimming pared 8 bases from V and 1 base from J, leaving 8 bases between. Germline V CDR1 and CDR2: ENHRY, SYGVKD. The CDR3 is CAIGSGNTEAFF. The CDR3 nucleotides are TGTGCCATCGGAAGCGGGAACACTGAAGCTTTCTTT.

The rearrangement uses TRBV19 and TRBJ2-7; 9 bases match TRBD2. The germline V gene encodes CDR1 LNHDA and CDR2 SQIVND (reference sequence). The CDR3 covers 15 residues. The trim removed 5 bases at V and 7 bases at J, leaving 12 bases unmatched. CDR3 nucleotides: TGTGCCAGTAGTTCCGTAGTCCCAGCGGGAGGAGAGCAGTACTTC. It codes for CASSSVVPAGGEQYF.

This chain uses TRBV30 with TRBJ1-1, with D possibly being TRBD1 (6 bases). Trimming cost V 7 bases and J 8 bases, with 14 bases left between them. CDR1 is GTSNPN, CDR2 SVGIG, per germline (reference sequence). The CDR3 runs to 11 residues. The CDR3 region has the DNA TGTGCCTATGGGGGGGGCCCAGAAGCTTTCTTT. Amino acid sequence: CAYGGGPEAFF.

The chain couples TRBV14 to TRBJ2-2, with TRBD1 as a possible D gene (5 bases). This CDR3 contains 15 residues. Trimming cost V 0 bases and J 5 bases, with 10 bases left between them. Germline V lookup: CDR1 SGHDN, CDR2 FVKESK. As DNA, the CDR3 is TGTGCCAGCAGCCAAGATACAAAGGGGACCGGGGAGCTGTTTTTT. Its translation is CASSQDTKGTGELFF.

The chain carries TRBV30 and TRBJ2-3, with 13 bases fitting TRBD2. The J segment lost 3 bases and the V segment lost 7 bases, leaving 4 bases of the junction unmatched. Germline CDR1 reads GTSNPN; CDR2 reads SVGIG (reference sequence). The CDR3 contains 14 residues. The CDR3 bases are TGTGCCTTTCAACTAGCGGGAGGGACAGATACGCAGTATTTT. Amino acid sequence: CAFQLAGGTDTQYF.

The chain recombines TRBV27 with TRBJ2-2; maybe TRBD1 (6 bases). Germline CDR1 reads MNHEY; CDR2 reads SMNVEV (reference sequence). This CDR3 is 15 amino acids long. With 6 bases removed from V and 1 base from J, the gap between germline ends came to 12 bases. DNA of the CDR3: TGTGCCAGCAGGAAGGAGACAGGGAACACCGGGGAGCTGTTTTTT. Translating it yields CASRKETGNTGELFF.

CDR3 residues: CASSPGMSGEQYF. The CDR3 DNA follows: TGTGCCAGCAGCCCCGGGATGTCAGGCGAGCAGTACTTC. V usage is TRBV7-9 and J usage is TRBJ2-7; D is perhaps TRBD2 (5 bases). CDR3 size: 13 residues. V was trimmed by 5 bases and J by 6 bases, leaving 14 bases between them. Germline CDR1 and CDR2: SEHNR and FQNEAQ (reference sequence).

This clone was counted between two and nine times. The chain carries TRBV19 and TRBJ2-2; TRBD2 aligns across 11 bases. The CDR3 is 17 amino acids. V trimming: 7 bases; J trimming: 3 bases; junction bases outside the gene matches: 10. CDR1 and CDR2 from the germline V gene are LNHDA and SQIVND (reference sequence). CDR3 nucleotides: TGTGCCAGTACCTTACCGACTAGCGGGAAGGACACCGGGGAGCTGTTTTTT. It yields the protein CASTLPTSGKDTGELFF.

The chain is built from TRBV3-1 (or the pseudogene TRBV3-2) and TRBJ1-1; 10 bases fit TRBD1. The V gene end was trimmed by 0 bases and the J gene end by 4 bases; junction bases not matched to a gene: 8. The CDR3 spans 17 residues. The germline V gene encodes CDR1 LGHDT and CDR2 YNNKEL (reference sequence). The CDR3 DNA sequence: TGTGCCAGCAGCCAAGAAGCGGGACAGGGGTGGACCACTGAAGCTTTCTTT. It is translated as CASSQEAGQGWTTEAFF.

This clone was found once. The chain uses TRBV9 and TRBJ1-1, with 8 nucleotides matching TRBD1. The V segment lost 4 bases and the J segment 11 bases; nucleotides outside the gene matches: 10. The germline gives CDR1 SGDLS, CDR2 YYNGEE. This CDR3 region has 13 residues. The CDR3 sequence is CASSSRTGTFAFF. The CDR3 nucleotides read TGTGCCAGCAGCTCTCGGACAGGGACTTTTGCTTTCTTT. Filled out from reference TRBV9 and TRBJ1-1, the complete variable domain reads DSGVTQTPKHLITATGQRVTLRCSPRSGDLSVYWYQQSLDQGLQFLIQYYNGEERAKGNILERFSAQQFPDLHSELNLSSLELGDSALYFCASSSRTGTFAFFGQGTRLTVV.

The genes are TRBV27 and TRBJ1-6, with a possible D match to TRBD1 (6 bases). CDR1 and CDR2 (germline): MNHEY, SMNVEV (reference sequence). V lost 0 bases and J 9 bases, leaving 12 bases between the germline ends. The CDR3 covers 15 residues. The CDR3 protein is CASSLSVQGSSPLHF. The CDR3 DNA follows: TGTGCCAGCAGTTTATCGGTACAGGGTAGTTCACCCCTCCACTTT.

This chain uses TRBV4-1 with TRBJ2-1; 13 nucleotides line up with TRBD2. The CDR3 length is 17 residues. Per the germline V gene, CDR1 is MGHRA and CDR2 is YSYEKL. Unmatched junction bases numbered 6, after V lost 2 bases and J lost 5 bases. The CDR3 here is CASSQIPGLAGNNEQFF. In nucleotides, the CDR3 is TGCGCCAGCAGCCAAATACCGGGACTAGCGGGGAACAATGAGCAGTTCTTC.

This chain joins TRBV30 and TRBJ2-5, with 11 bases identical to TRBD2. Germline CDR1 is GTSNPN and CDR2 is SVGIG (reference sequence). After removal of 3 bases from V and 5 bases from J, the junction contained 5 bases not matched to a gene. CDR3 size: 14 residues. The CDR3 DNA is TGTGCCTGGAGCGTTAGCGGGGGGGCCGAGACCCAGTACTTC. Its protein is CAWSVSGGAETQYF.

The CDR3 region is CASSRAGAETQYF. CDR3 DNA sequence: TGTGCCAGTAGTAGGGCGGGAGCGGAGACCCAGTACTTC. This chain uses TRBV19 with TRBJ2-5; 7 bases are shared with TRBD2. The CDR3 sequence is 13 residues long. In germline, CDR1 is LNHDA, CDR2 SQIVND (reference sequence). The V gene end was trimmed by 4 bases and the J gene end by 5 bases; junction bases not matched to a gene: 4.